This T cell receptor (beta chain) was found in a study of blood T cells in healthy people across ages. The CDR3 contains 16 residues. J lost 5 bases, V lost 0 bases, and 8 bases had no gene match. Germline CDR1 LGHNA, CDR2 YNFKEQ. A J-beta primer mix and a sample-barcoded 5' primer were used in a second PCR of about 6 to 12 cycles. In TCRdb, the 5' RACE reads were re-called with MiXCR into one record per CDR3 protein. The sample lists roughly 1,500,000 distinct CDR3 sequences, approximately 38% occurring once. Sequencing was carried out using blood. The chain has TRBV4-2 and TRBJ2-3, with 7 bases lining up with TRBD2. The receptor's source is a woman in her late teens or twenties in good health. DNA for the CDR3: TGTGCCAGCAGCCAAGATCTAGCGGAGGCTCGAGATACGCAGTATTTT. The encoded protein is CASSQDLAEARDTQYF.